One and the same sample provided the 12 T cell receptor beta chains below, sequenced in a study of CD8 T cells in ankylosing spondylitis. TCRdb reprocessed the 5' RACE reads with MiXCR, giving one entry per CDR3 protein. The table lists some 140,000 distinct CDR3 sequences, roughly 8.4% of them singletons. Sequenced material: synovial fluid, either unsorted or a sorted T cell fraction (not recorded which). The receptors were gathered from a male donor with ankylosing spondylitis.

This clonotype was seen at least ten times. The chain recombines TRBV6-1 with TRBJ1-1; TRBD1 is a possible D gene (5 bases). CDR1 is MNHNS, CDR2 SASEGT, per germline. V was pared by 7 bases and J by 6 bases, with 15 bases between. CDR3 length: 13 amino acids. This CDR3 reads CASKGTRKSEAFF. The CDR3 DNA reads TGTGCCAGCAAAGGGACGAGAAAATCTGAAGCTTTCTTT.

This clonotype was seen a few times. V and J are TRBV9 and TRBJ1-3; D gene unclear. This CDR3 region has 15 residues. The V and J ends lost 3 bases and 2 bases respectively, with 12 bases between them. CDR1 is SGDLS and CDR2 is YYNGEE in the germline V gene. As DNA, the CDR3 is TGTGCCAGCAGCGAGCGCGGGTCCACTGGAAACACCATATATTTT. It is translated as CASSERGSTGNTIYF.

The chain links TRBV7-2 to TRBJ2-2; D unresolved. Germline V gene sequence: CDR1 SGHTA, CDR2 FQGNSA. Trimming took off 5 bases at V and 3 bases at J, with 4 bases between the two ends. The CDR3 covers 12 residues. In DNA, the CDR3 is TGTGCCAGCAGCCGGTACACCGGGGAGCTGTTTTTT. This encodes CASSRYTGELFF.

This clonotype was counted at least ten times. The chain couples TRBV9 to TRBJ1-1; no reliable D call. Looked up from germline, CDR1 is SGDLS and CDR2 is YYNGEE. Trimming cost V 0 bases and J 3 bases, with 9 bases left between them. This CDR3 spans 14 amino acids. CDR3 in amino acids: CASSVAGEYTEAFF. In DNA form, the CDR3 reads TGTGCCAGCAGCGTAGCCGGAGAGTACACTGAAGCTTTCTTT.

This clonotype was seen at least ten times. The chain employs TRBV12-3 or TRBV12-4 and TRBJ2-7, with 8 bases aligning to TRBD1. The CDR3 runs 16 residues. Unmatched junction bases numbered 12, after V lost 6 bases and J lost 2 bases. The CDR3 bases are TGTGCCAGCAGCACCGTTCTGACAGGGGACCCCTACGAGCAGTACTTC. Translation: CASSTVLTGDPYEQYF.

A few counts support this clonotype. The chain recombines TRBV20-1 with TRBJ2-5; 12 bases map to TRBD2. Unmatched junction bases numbered 15, after V lost 2 bases and J lost 5 bases. The CDR3 runs to 18 residues. CDR1 and CDR2 (germline): DFQATT, SNEGSKA (reference sequence). CDR3 sequence (DNA): TGCAGTGCTAGATCGCCCCCCGCTAGCGGGAGGGCCTGGGAGACCCAGTACTTC. It specifies CSARSPPASGRAWETQYF.

This clonotype occurred many times. V gene TRBV29-1 combines with J gene TRBJ1-5; D is unclear. Germline V gene lookup returns CDR1 SQVTM and CDR2 ANQGSEA. This CDR3 is 15 amino acids long. The germline V and J ends were trimmed by 1 base and 0 bases, with 10 bases remaining between them. The CDR3 spells CSVEGVPHSNQPQHF. CDR3 nucleotides: TGCAGCGTTGAAGGGGTGCCCCATAGCAATCAGCCCCAGCATTTT.

This clonotype was found many times. This rearrangement joins TRBV29-1 to TRBJ2-6; D gene unclear. The V gene lost 7 bases and the J gene lost 1 base, with 14 bases spanning the gap. Germline CDR1 reads SQVTM; CDR2 reads ANQGSEA. This CDR3 is built from 15 residues. This chain's CDR3 is CSAMDVLSGANVLTF. The CDR3 coding sequence is TGCAGCGCCATGGACGTCCTATCTGGGGCCAACGTCCTGACTTTC.

This clonotype was seen at least ten times. V is TRBV7-2 and J is TRBJ1-5, with D possibly matching TRBD1 (5 bases). The length of the CDR3 is 15 residues. The V and J ends lost 6 bases and 2 bases respectively, with 14 bases between them. Germline V gene sequence: CDR1 SGHTA, CDR2 FQGNSA. The CDR3: CASSLRGGGNQPQHF. DNA of the CDR3: TGTGCCAGCAGTTTACGGGGGGGTGGCAATCAGCCCCAGCATTTT.

V usage is TRBV6-1 and J usage is TRBJ1-6, with unresolved D. This CDR3 is built from 13 residues. V was shortened by 7 bases and J by 9 bases, with 13 bases between the two germline ends. Germline CDR1 and CDR2: MNHNS and SASEGT. The CDR3 DNA follows: TGTGCCAGCACGCGGGGAGTGCGTTCACCCCTCCACTTT. Its translation is CASTRGVRSPLHF.

The gene calls are TRBV2 and TRBJ2-3; TRBD2 agrees at 10 bases. CDR3 length equals 16 residues. J was trimmed by 2 bases and V by 5 bases; bases with no gene match: 7. CDR1 SNHLY and CDR2 FYNNEI come from the germline V gene. The CDR3 region has the DNA TGTGCCAGCAGTCCCCGGACTAGCGGAGCCACAGATACGCAGTATTTT. Translation gives CASSPRTSGATDTQYF.

This clonotype was seen a few times. The V gene is TRBV5-1, the J gene TRBJ2-5; 7 bases map to TRBD1. Germline V gives CDR1 SGHRS, CDR2 YFSETQ. The CDR3 consists of 14 residues. With V trimmed by 2 bases and J by 4 bases, 5 bases remained unmatched. DNA for the CDR3: TGCGCCAGCAGCTTTGCCCCAGGGGGAGAGACCCAGTACTTC. Amino acid sequence: CASSFAPGGETQYF.